Below are 21 T cell receptor beta chains sequenced from a single sample in a study of blood T cells in healthy people across ages. Alongside a J-beta primer mix, a sample-barcoded 5' primer served in a second PCR lasting about 7 to 12 cycles. Each CDR3 protein gets one entry after TCRdb re-called the 5' RACE reads with MiXCR. The data show 1.5 million to 2 million distinct CDR3 sequences, with about 49% seen just once and roughly 2.1% held by the top ten. The specimen was blood. These receptors were taken from a middle-aged woman in good health.

The rearrangement joins TRBV5-5 to TRBJ2-5; 7 bases are shared with TRBD1. V lost 4 bases to trimming and J lost 2 bases; unmatched junction nucleotides: 8. CDR3 length: 15 amino acids. Germline assignment: CDR1 SGHKS and CDR2 YYEKEE (reference sequence). The chain's CDR3 is CASSTGVVWQETQYF. Written as DNA, the CDR3 is TGTGCCAGCAGCACAGGGGTCGTGTGGCAAGAGACCCAGTACTTC. Full variable domain (remainder filled in from reference TRBV5-5 and TRBJ2-5): DAGVTQSPTHLIKTRGQQVTLRCSPISGHKSVSWYQQVLGQGPQFIFQYYEKEERGRGNFPDRFSARQFPNYSSELNVNALLLGDSALYLCASSTGVVWQETQYFGPGTRLLVL.

This clonotype was detected only once. CDR3 sequence reads: CASKEGAADTQYF. The CDR3 DNA sequence: TGTGCCAGTAAGGAGGGGGCGGCAGATACGCAGTATTTT. The chain links TRBV19 to TRBJ2-3; D may be TRBD1 (7 bases). The CDR3 sequence is 13 residues long. Germline CDR1 LNHDA, CDR2 SQIVND (reference sequence). Trimming cost V 7 bases and J 4 bases, with 12 bases left between them. The variable domain in full, completed from reference TRBV19 and TRBJ2-3, reads DGGITQSPKYLFRKEGQNVTLSCEQNLNHDAMYWYRQDPGQGLRLIYYSQIVNDFQKGDIAEGYSVSREKKESFPLTVTSAQKNPTAFYLCASKEGAADTQYFGPGTRLTVL.

The chain links TRBV4-1 to TRBJ1-4; D ambiguous. The CDR3 length is 14 residues. V lost 2 bases, J lost 5 bases, and 9 bases lay in between. Germline V gene sequence: CDR1 MGHRA, CDR2 YSYEKL. Here the CDR3 DNA reads TGCGCCAGCAGCCAACCTCTCGAAAATGAAAAACTGTTTTTT. Its translation is CASSQPLENEKLFF.

The chain links TRBV18 to TRBJ2-3; a possible D gene is TRBD2 (6 bases). CDR1 is KGHSH, CDR2 LQKENI, per germline. The V gene lost 6 bases and the J gene lost 2 bases, with 15 bases spanning the gap. CDR3 length: 15 residues. CDR3 amino acids: CASSDRDSNTDTQYF. In DNA form, the CDR3 reads TGTGCCAGCTCGGATCGGGACTCGAACACAGATACGCAGTATTTT.

This chain connects TRBV6-5 to TRBJ2-5; D possibly matches TRBD1 or TRBD2 (6 bases each). This CDR3 spans 16 amino acids. V lost 2 bases, J lost 3 bases, and 16 bases lay in between. Looked up from germline, CDR1 is MNHEY and CDR2 is SVGAGI. Here the CDR3 reads CASSYRGGGTKETQYF. The CDR3 DNA is TGTGCCAGCAGTTACAGAGGAGGGGGGACGAAAGAGACCCAGTACTTC.

The CDR3 loop is CASSRNGGSTDTQYF. Written as DNA, the CDR3 is TGTGCCAGCAGTCGTAACGGGGGGAGCACAGATACGCAGTATTTT. The chain joins TRBV2 to TRBJ2-3; TRBD2 agrees at 7 bases. V shed 5 bases, J shed 0 bases, and the junction held 5 bases outside the gene matches. From germline, CDR1 is SNHLY and CDR2 FYNNEI. This CDR3 has 15 residues.

The V and J genes are TRBV7-9 and TRBJ1-4; 8 nucleotides line up with TRBD1. The V gene end was trimmed by 5 bases and the J gene end by 7 bases; junction bases not matched to a gene: 9. Germline assignment: CDR1 SEHNR and CDR2 FQNEAQ (reference sequence). The CDR3 is 15 residues long. CDR3: CASSPEGQVSEKLFF. CDR3 DNA sequence: TGTGCCAGCAGCCCAGAGGGACAGGTCTCTGAAAAACTGTTTTTT.

This sequence joins TRBV5-1 and TRBJ2-7; TRBD2 is a possible D gene (6 bases). The V end was cut by 5 bases, the J end by 0 bases, with 15 bases between. Germline values: CDR1 SGHRS, CDR2 YFSETQ. CDR3 size: 15 residues. The CDR3 sequence: CASSIGGVSSYEQYF. The CDR3 nucleotides are TGCGCCAGCAGTATCGGCGGGGTGAGCTCCTACGAGCAGTACTTC.

This chain uses TRBV6-1 with TRBJ2-1, with D possibly matching TRBD1 (6 bases). Germline V gene lookup returns CDR1 MNHNS and CDR2 SASEGT. Trimming removed 3 bases at V and 6 bases at J, with 18 bases between. The CDR3 consists of 16 residues. The CDR3 nucleotides are TGTGCCAGCAGTGACGAACCGGGACACTACTCCAATGAGCAGTTCTTC. Translated: CASSDEPGHYSNEQFF.

The V gene is TRBV27, the J gene TRBJ1-6; perhaps TRBD1 as D (5 bases). From germline, CDR1 is MNHEY and CDR2 SMNVEV (reference sequence). The V end lost 7 bases, the J end lost 9 bases, and 13 bases lay between the germline ends. The CDR3 runs to 13 residues. The chain's CDR3 is CASKGQASSPLHF. Written as DNA, the CDR3 is TGTGCCAGCAAGGGGCAGGCTTCTTCACCCCTCCACTTT.

This chain links TRBV7-2 with TRBJ1-1, with TRBD1 matching over 10 bases. CDR1 and CDR2 from the germline V gene are SGHTA and FQGNSA. The CDR3 extends over 13 amino acids. Trimming cost V 1 base and J 11 bases; bases outside gene matches: 4. CDR3 residues: CASSLGGTGVAFF. The CDR3 DNA is TGTGCCAGCAGCTTAGGCGGGACAGGGGTGGCTTTCTTT.

V is TRBV27 and J is TRBJ2-5; 11 bases match TRBD2. This CDR3 region has 15 residues. V gave up 2 bases and J gave up 13 bases; unmatched junction bases: 12. Looked up from germline, CDR1 is MNHEY and CDR2 is SMNVEV (reference sequence). In DNA form, the CDR3 reads TGTGCCAGCAGTTTAGAGCCTAGCGGGGGGTACGAGCGGTACTTC. Its protein product is CASSLEPSGGYERYF.

The chain uses TRBV6-6 and TRBJ1-2; TRBD1 might be the D (6 bases). Per the germline V gene, CDR1 is MNHNY and CDR2 is SVGAGI (reference sequence). The ends were cut back, 6 bases at V and 3 bases at J, with 14 bases in the middle. This CDR3 has 14 residues. CDR3 residues: CASRGGASHYGYTF. CDR3 coding DNA: TGTGCCAGCAGGGGGGGGGCCAGTCACTATGGCTACACCTTC.

V is TRBV6-2 or TRBV6-3 and J is TRBJ2-1, with D possibly matching TRBD1 (6 bases). CDR3 size: 18 residues. The germline V and J ends were trimmed by 0 bases and 2 bases, with 17 bases remaining between them. Germline V lookup: CDR1 MNHEY, CDR2 SVGEGT. The DNA of the CDR3 is TGTGCCAGCAGTTACTCAACGGGGCCCAGGGGCGCCTACAATGAGCAGTTCTTC. Residues: CASSYSTGPRGAYNEQFF.

The gene calls are TRBV7-2 and TRBJ2-2, with 9 positions matching TRBD2. Germline values: CDR1 SGHTA, CDR2 FQGNSA. The CDR3 consists of 16 residues. The V and J ends lost 5 bases and 4 bases, in that order; junction bases with no gene match: 8. CDR3 sequence: CASSQGLATRTGELFF. The DNA for the CDR3 is TGTGCCAGCAGCCAGGGACTAGCTACTCGCACCGGGGAGCTGTTTTTT.

This clonotype appeared a single time. The chain carries TRBV28 and TRBJ2-1, with unresolved D. Trimming took 8 bases from V and 8 from J, leaving 19 bases between them. This CDR3 is 14 amino acids long. Per germline, CDR1 MDHEN and CDR2 SYDVKM. For the CDR3, the DNA is TGTGCCAGCTGTCAAAACATAAATAGGGATGAGCAGTTCTTC. Its translation: CASCQNINRDEQFF.

For this clonotype: The junction does not match germline at one end; this may be a read error. The V gene is TRBV7-2, the J gene TRBJ2-7, with a tentative D call TRBD1 (7 bases). Looked up from germline, CDR1 is SGHTA and CDR2 is FQGNSA. CDR3 length: 15 residues. For the CDR3, the DNA is TGTGCCAGCGGCTTAGTAGGGGGCGCGGGATACGAGCAGTACTTC. Its protein product is CASGLVGGAGYEQYF.

V gene TRBV4-1 combines with J gene TRBJ2-5; 13 nucleotides align to TRBD2. Germline V gene data show CDR1 as MGHRA and CDR2 as YSYEKL. V trimming: 1 base; J trimming: 0 bases; junction bases outside the gene matches: 5. The CDR3 has 18 amino acids. CDR3 amino acids: CASSQGSGTSGDQETQYF. The CDR3 DNA reads TGCGCCAGCAGCCAAGGATCCGGGACTAGCGGGGACCAAGAGACCCAGTACTTC.

This chain links TRBV6-2 or TRBV6-3 with TRBJ2-7; D uncertain. V was shortened by 0 bases and J by 11 bases, with 14 bases between the two germline ends. This CDR3 comprises 13 residues. Germline V gives CDR1 MNHEY, CDR2 SVGEGT. DNA of the CDR3: TGTGCCAGCAGTTACTCGAGTAGACCACCGGAGTACTTC. It translates to CASSYSSRPPEYF.

The chain uses TRBV6-5 and TRBJ2-7; D remains ambiguous. V was clipped by 4 bases and J by 3 bases, with 10 bases between them. The CDR3 runs 13 residues. Germline loops: CDR1 MNHEY, CDR2 SVGAGI. CDR3 region: CASSSVSRYEQYF. As DNA, the CDR3 is TGTGCCAGCAGTTCCGTTAGCCGCTACGAGCAGTACTTC.

Only a few counts were recorded for this clonotype. The rearrangement links TRBV28 to TRBJ2-7; a weak D match, TRBD1 (6 bases). The CDR3 runs to 14 residues. CDR1 and CDR2 from the germline V gene are MDHEN and SYDVKM. V shed 3 bases and J shed 9 bases, with 18 bases lying between them. DNA for the CDR3: TGTGCCAGCAGTTTTTCAGCAGGGGTAGGACGGCAGTACTTC. Amino acids: CASSFSAGVGRQYF. Using reference TRBV28 and TRBJ2-7 for the parts outside the CDR3, the full variable domain is DVKVTQSSRYLVKRTGEKVFLECVQDMDHENMFWYRQDPGLGLRLIYFSYDVKMKEKGDIPEGYSVSREKKERFSLILESASTNQTSMYLCASSFSAGVGRQYFGPGTRLTVT.